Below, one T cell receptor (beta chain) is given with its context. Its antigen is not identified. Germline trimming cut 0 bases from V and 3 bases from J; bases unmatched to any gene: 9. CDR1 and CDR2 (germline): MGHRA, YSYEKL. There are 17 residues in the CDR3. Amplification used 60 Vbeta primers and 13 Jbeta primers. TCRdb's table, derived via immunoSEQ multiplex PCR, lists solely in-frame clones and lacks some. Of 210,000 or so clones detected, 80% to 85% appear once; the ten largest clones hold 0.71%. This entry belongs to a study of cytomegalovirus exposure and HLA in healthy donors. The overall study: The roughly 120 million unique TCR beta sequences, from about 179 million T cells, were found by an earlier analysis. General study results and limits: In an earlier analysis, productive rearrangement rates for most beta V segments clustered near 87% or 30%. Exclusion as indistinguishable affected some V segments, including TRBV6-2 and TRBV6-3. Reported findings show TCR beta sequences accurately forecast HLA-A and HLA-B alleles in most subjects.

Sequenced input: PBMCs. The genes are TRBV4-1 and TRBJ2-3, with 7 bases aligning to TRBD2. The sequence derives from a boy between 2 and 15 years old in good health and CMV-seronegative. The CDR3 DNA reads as TGCGCCAGCAGCCAAGATCGGGCTAGCGGAATTACAGATACGCAGTATTTT. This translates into CASSQDRASGITDTQYF.